A selection of T cell receptor beta chains follows, all from one sample in a study of blood T cell repertoires in COVID-19. Data came from immunoSEQ multiplex PCR; TCRdb stores just in-frame clones and leaves some out. Among about 190,000 clones listed, 86% were seen once. The source material was PBMCs or T cells enriched from blood (not recorded which). The receptors come from a man in his forties with acute COVID-19. CDR3s leave out the opening cysteine and the closing phenylalanine or tryptophan.

>TRBV28|TRBJ2-3
ASSFGGGPGDTQY
>TRBV9|TRBJ1-2
ASSFRDRGHYGYT
>TRBV6-5|TRBJ1-6
ASSWTGSDSPLH
>TRBV18|TRBJ2-3
ASSPQGATSTDTQY
>TRBV5-8|TRBJ1-2
ASSLIGYT
>TRBV5-6|TRBJ2-7
ASSLRRDSSYEQY
>TRBV5-6|TRBJ1-6
ASSLQGRYNSPLH
>TRBV27|TRBJ1-2
ASKMTGGRNNYGYT
>TRBV2|TRBJ2-7
ASSESGGISEQY
>TRBV19|TRBJ1-1
ASSTGQVFGF
>TRBV27|TRBJ1-6
ASSPQQGSPLH
>TRBV5-6|TRBJ2-7
ASSIRVFHEQY
>TRBV12-5|TRBJ1-3
ASGFSGNTIY
>TRBV9|TRBJ2-1
ASSGPSANEQF
>TRBV4-2|TRBJ1-1
ASSQDLISGTEAF
>TRBV9|TRBJ2-3
ASSAPTDTQY
>TRBV11-2|TRBJ1-1
AGARGRNTEAF
>TRBV27|TRBJ2-7
ASSTPGGGYYEQY
>TRBV28|TRBJ2-2
ASKGQASGRGTGELF
>TRBV27|TRBJ1-6
ASSSLPGQGRSPLH
>TRBV30|TRBJ1-5
AWSVRRGRDQPQH
>TRBV28|TRBJ2-5
ASRRDGYETQY
>TRBV6-5|TRBJ2-6
ASHPGQVNVLT
>TRBV28|TRBJ2-7
ASSILQGGYEQY
>TRBV11-2|TRBJ1-1
ASSQGARTEAF
>TRBV4-1|TRBJ2-1
ASSQVLPVEREQF
>TRBV18|TRBJ1-2
ASSPRTVYGYT
>TRBV30|TRBJ2-7
AWSGGSGVGGRPYEQY
>TRBV2|TRBJ1-1
ASSEARQPNTEAF
>TRBV3-1/TRBV3-2|TRBJ2-1
ASSQDGVAGPYNEQF
>TRBV9|TRBJ1-1
ASSVGSGNTEAF
>TRBV18|TRBJ1-1
ASSQDRAEYAEAF
>TRBV4-2|TRBJ1-1
ASSRGATNTEAF
>TRBV7-9|TRBJ1-1
ASSQQEGANTEAF
>TRBV11-2|TRBJ2-7
ASEGAGAGY
>TRBV3-1/TRBV3-2|TRBJ2-7
ASRGQAYEQY
>TRBV28|TRBJ2-7
ACQGAGSSLYEQY
>TRBV11-1|TRBJ2-2
ASSPRQGFVGELF
>TRBV5-1|TRBJ2-5
ASSLAGVSQETQY
>TRBV6-4|TRBJ1-1
ASSQQENTEAF
>TRBV7-9|TRBJ2-1
ASSLRPTSAEQF
>TRBV9|TRBJ2-3
ASSVVPVQGGDRDTQY
>TRBV7-9|TRBJ2-1
ASSLGLASEQF
>TRBV11-2|TRBJ2-1
ASTKQGFNEQF
>TRBV20-1|TRBJ1-2
SARDSYT
>TRBV19|TRBJ2-5
ASSPLGQGVQTQY
>TRBV27|TRBJ1-2
ASSFGDRELYGYT
>TRBV3-1/TRBV3-2|TRBJ1-2
ASSQDLQGDYT
>TRBV7-2|TRBJ1-5
ASSLARGVNQPQH